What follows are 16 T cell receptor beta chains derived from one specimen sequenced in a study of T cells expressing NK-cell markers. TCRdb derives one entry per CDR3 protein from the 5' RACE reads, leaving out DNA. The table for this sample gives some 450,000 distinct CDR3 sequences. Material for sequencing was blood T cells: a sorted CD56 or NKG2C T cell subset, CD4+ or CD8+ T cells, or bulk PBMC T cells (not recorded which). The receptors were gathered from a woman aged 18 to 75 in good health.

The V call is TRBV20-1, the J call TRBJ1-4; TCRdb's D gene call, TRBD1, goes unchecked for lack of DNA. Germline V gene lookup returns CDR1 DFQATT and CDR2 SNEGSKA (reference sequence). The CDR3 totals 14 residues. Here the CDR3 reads CSARDLVRNEKLFF.

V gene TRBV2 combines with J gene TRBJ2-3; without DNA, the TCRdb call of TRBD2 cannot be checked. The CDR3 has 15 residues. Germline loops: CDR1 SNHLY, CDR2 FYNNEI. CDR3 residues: CASSRTSGRRDTQYF.

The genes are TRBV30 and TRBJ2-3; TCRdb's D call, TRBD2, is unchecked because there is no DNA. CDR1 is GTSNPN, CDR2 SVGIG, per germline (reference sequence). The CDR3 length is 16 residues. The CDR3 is CAWELGGGMNTDTQYF.

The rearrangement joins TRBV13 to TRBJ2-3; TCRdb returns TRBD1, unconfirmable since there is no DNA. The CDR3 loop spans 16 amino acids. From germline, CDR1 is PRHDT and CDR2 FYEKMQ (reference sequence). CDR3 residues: CASSARQGTVWDTQYF.

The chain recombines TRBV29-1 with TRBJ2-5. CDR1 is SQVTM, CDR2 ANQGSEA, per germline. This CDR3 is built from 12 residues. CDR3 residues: CSVVEYQETQYF. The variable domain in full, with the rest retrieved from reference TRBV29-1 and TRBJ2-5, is SAVISQKPSRDICQRGTSLTIQCQVDSQVTMMFWYRQQPGQSLTLIATANQGSEATYESGFVIDKFPISRPNLTFSTLTVSNMSPEDSSIYLCSVVEYQETQYFGPGTRLLVL.

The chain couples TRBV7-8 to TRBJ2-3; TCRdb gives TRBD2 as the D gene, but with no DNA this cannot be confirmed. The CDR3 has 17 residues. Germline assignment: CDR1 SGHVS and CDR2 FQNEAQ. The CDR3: CASAGASGGHRTDTQYF.

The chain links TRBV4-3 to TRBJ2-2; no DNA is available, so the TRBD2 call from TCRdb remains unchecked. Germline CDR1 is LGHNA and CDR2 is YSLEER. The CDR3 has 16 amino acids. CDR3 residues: CASSQRTSAYTGELFF.

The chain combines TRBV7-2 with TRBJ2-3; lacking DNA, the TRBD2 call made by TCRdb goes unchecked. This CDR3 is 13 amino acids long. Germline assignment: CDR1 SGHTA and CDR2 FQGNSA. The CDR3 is CATGTYGTDTQYF.

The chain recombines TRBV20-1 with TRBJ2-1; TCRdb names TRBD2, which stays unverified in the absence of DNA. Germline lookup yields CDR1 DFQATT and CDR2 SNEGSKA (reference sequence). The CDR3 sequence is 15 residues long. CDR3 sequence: CSAGLAGRSYNEQFF.

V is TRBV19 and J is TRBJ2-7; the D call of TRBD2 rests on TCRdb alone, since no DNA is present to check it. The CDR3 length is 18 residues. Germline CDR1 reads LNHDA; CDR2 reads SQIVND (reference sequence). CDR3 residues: CASTSRGAAGTSPYEQYF.

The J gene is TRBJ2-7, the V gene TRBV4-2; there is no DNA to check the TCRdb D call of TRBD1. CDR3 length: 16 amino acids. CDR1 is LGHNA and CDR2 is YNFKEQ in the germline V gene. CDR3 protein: CASSQEGTGGPYEQYF.

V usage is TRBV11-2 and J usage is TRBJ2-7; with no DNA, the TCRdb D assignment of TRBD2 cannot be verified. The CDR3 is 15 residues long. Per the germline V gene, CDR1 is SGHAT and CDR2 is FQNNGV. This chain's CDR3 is CASSGRVLGPYEQYF. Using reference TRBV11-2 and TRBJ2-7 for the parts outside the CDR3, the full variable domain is EAGVAQSPRYKIIEKRQSVAFWCNPISGHATLYWYQQILGQGPKLLIQFQNNGVVDDSQLPKDRFSAERLKGVDSTLKIQPAKLEDSAVYLCASSGRVLGPYEQYFGPGTRLTVT.

CDR3 in amino acids: CASRLEGLQHSETQYF. The V and J genes are TRBV5-6 and TRBJ2-5; TCRdb designates TRBD1, a call that cannot be tested without DNA. In germline, CDR1 is SGHDT, CDR2 YYEEEE. This CDR3 comprises 16 residues.

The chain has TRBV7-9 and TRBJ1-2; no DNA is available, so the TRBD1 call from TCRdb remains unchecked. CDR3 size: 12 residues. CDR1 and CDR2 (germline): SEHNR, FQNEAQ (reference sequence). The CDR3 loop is CASSFEGFGYTF.

This chain's CDR3 is CSARGTHSLAAFF. The chain employs TRBV20-1 and TRBJ1-1; absent DNA, TCRdb's TRBD1 call cannot be checked. The CDR3 runs to 13 residues. CDR1 is DFQATT and CDR2 is SNEGSKA in the germline V gene (reference sequence).

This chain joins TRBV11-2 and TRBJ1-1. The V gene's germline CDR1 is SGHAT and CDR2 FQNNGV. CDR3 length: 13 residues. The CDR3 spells CASSFLVNTEAFF. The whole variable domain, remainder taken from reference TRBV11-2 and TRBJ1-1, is EAGVAQSPRYKIIEKRQSVAFWCNPISGHATLYWYQQILGQGPKLLIQFQNNGVVDDSQLPKDRFSAERLKGVDSTLKIQPAKLEDSAVYLCASSFLVNTEAFFGQGTRLTVV.